The 28 T cell receptor beta chains below come from one sample, sequenced in a study of blood T cell repertoires in COVID-19. Profiled with immunoSEQ multiplex PCR; TCRdb holds only in-frame clones, not every one. Found here are 90,000 or so clones, about 86% of them singletons; the top ten hold approximately 7.2%. The sequenced sample consisted of peripheral blood. These receptors came from a man in his fifties or sixties with acute or convalescent COVID-19.

J is TRBJ1-2 and V is TRBV19; possible D gene TRBD1, 6 bases. V was cut by 2 bases and J by 0 bases, with 10 bases left in between. The CDR3 extends over 15 amino acids. Germline V gene data show CDR1 as LNHDA and CDR2 as SQIVND (reference sequence). The CDR3 sequence is CASSIKGTTNYGYTF. In DNA, the CDR3 is TGTGCCAGTAGTATAAAGGGGACAACTAACTATGGCTACACCTTC.

This chain links TRBV11-2 with TRBJ1-1; D remains unclear. The CDR3 sequence is 17 residues long. The V and J ends lost 1 base and 5 bases respectively, with 20 bases between them. CDR1 and CDR2 (germline): SGHAT, FQNNGV. CDR3 region: CASSLGGGWGVGTEAFF. The DNA for the CDR3 is TGTGCCAGCAGCTTAGGAGGTGGCTGGGGAGTAGGAACTGAAGCTTTCTTT.

The chain employs TRBV2 and TRBJ1-4; 9 nucleotides match TRBD1. The V and J ends lost 6 bases and 5 bases, in that order; junction bases with no gene match: 4. The CDR3 is 14 amino acids. Germline lookup yields CDR1 SNHLY and CDR2 FYNNEI. CDR3 DNA: TGTGCCAGCAGGGTGGACAGGGGAAATGAAAAACTGTTTTTT. This translates into CASRVDRGNEKLFF.

The J gene is TRBJ1-2, the V gene TRBV24-1, with 8 nucleotides matching TRBD1. The length of the CDR3 is 15 residues. Trimming cost V 7 bases and J 2 bases; bases outside gene matches: 8. Per germline, CDR1 KGHDR and CDR2 SFDVKD. The CDR3 loop reads CATRIRQGRNYGYTF. DNA for the CDR3: TGTGCCACCAGGATACGACAGGGGCGGAACTATGGCTACACCTTC.

This chain uses TRBV7-9 with TRBJ1-3; D may be TRBD1 (5 bases). Trimming took 1 base from V and 1 from J, leaving 5 bases between them. CDR1 and CDR2 (germline): SEHNR, FQNEAQ (reference sequence). The CDR3 loop spans 14 amino acids. CDR3 bases: TGTGCCAGCAGCTTAGGACAGTCTGGAAACACCATATATTTT. The encoded protein is CASSLGQSGNTIYF.

This clone was detected only a few times. The chain links TRBV6-4 to TRBJ1-2, with 9 bases aligning to TRBD1. Germline loops: CDR1 MRHNA, CDR2 SNTAGT. This CDR3 contains 13 residues. V was clipped by 5 bases and J by 7 bases; unmatched bases: 5. The CDR3 nucleotides read TGTGCCAGCAGTACCGGGACAGGGTTTGGCTACACCTTC. Translating gives CASSTGTGFGYTF.

The chain recombines TRBV7-3 with TRBJ2-2; 7 bases are shared with TRBD1. The CDR3 loop spans 15 amino acids. The ends lost 3 bases at V and 0 bases at J; junction bases unmatched: 1. Per the germline V gene, CDR1 is SGHTA and CDR2 is FQGTGA. The DNA for the CDR3 is TGTGCCAGCAGCTTCGACAGGGCGAACACCGGGGAGCTGTTTTTT. It codes for CASSFDRANTGELFF.

The chain links TRBV6-1 to TRBJ1-3; D is unresolved. Trimming took 3 bases from V and 7 from J, leaving 4 bases between them. Germline CDR1 and CDR2: MNHNS and SASEGT. This CDR3 region has 11 residues. In DNA form, the CDR3 reads TGTGCCAGCAGTGAGAGGAACACCATATATTTT. It codes for CASSERNTIYF.

This sequence joins TRBV6-2 or TRBV6-3 and TRBJ1-5; D is ambiguous. CDR1 and CDR2 (germline): MNHEY, SVGEGT. Trimming removed 4 bases at V and 9 bases at J, with 16 bases between. This CDR3 has 14 residues. CDR3: CASSSLTGVAPQHF. CDR3 nucleotide sequence: TGTGCCAGCAGTTCCCTCACGGGAGTAGCGCCCCAGCATTTT.

The J gene is TRBJ1-2, the V gene TRBV6-2 or TRBV6-3; D gene ambiguous. CDR3 length: 12 residues. V lost 2 bases to trimming and J lost 6 bases, with 7 bases between them. Germline CDR1 is MNHEY and CDR2 is SVGEGT. DNA for the CDR3: TGTGCCAGCAGTTACCTGGCAGATGGCTACACCTTC. It encodes CASSYLADGYTF.

The J gene is TRBJ1-1, the V gene TRBV29-1; 8 positions match TRBD1. This CDR3 region has 13 residues. The V gene's germline CDR1 is SQVTM and CDR2 ANQGSEA. V lost 3 bases, J lost 0 bases, and 0 bases stayed unmatched. In DNA, the CDR3 is TGCAGCGTTGAGACAGGGGTGAACACTGAAGCTTTCTTT. Amino acid sequence: CSVETGVNTEAFF.

The chain recombines TRBV19 with TRBJ2-7, with 13 bases aligning to TRBD2. Germline V gene lookup returns CDR1 LNHDA and CDR2 SQIVND (reference sequence). The CDR3 runs to 15 residues. After removal of 5 bases from V and 6 bases from J, the junction contained 7 bases not matched to a gene. CDR3 DNA: TGTGCCAGTAGTTGGACTAGCGGGAGTCCCGGCGAGCAGTACTTC. This encodes CASSWTSGSPGEQYF.

V usage is TRBV13 and J usage is TRBJ1-2; D might be TRBD1 (5 bases). Between the trimmed V and J ends, which lost 0 bases and 8 bases, there was a span of 13 bases. This CDR3 is 14 amino acids long. The V gene's germline CDR1 is PRHDT and CDR2 FYEKMQ (reference sequence). The CDR3 DNA follows: TGTGCCAGCAGCTTAGGGGCCGGACAAGCCGGCTACACCTTC. Translation gives CASSLGAGQAGYTF. The variable domain in full, completed from reference TRBV13 and TRBJ1-2, reads AAGVIQSPRHLIKEKRETATLKCYPIPRHDTVYWYQQGPGQDPQFLISFYEKMQSDKGSIPDRFSAQQFSDYHSELNMSSLELGDSALYFCASSLGAGQAGYTFGSGTRLTVV.

Only a few counts were recorded for this clone. The chain recombines TRBV9 with TRBJ2-2; no firm D call. From germline, CDR1 is SGDLS and CDR2 YYNGEE. V was clipped by 4 bases and J by 7 bases, with 14 bases between them. This CDR3 has 14 amino acids. CDR3 in DNA: TGTGCCAGCAGCCTTCAAGCAAGTGTCGGGGAGCTGTTTTTT. The encoded protein is CASSLQASVGELFF.

In the case of this clone: Mismatch with germline at one junction end may stem from a read error. The J gene is TRBJ1-2, the V gene TRBV27; TRBD1 matches 7 bases. Looked up from germline, CDR1 is MNHEY and CDR2 is SMNVEV (reference sequence). The CDR3 is made up of 16 amino acids. CDR3 loop: CASSSVGDRTNYVYTF. The CDR3 region has the DNA TGTGCCAGCAGTTCCGTTGGGGACAGAACTAACTATGTCTACACCTTC.

The CDR3 loop reads CASSTPRDSTNYGYTF. The CDR3 DNA sequence: TGTGCCAGTAGTACTCCCCGGGACAGCACAAACTATGGCTACACCTTC. The rearrangement links TRBV19 to TRBJ1-2; 7 nucleotides align to TRBD1. The CDR3 is 16 amino acids. Trimming at V came to 4 bases and at J to 2 bases, leaving 10 bases not matched to a gene. Germline V lookup: CDR1 LNHDA, CDR2 SQIVND (reference sequence).

This clone showed up just once. The rearrangement uses TRBV7-9 and TRBJ2-5; the D is unclear. The germline V and J ends were trimmed by 4 bases and 5 bases, with 5 bases remaining between them. CDR3 length: 11 residues. CDR1 and CDR2 (germline): SEHNR, FQNEAQ (reference sequence). CDR3 in DNA: TGTGCCAGCAGCTGGAGTGAGACCCAGTACTTC. It specifies CASSWSETQYF.

The V call is TRBV6-2 or TRBV6-3, the J call TRBJ2-2, with 13 bases that match TRBD2. The CDR3 is 18 amino acids. Germline CDR1 reads MNHEY; CDR2 reads SVGEGT. The V segment lost 5 bases and the J segment 5 bases; nucleotides outside the gene matches: 11. The CDR3 DNA follows: TGTGCCAGCAGTCGCGGACTAGCGGGAGTTGGTGGTACCGGGGAGCTGTTTTTT. Its translation: CASSRGLAGVGGTGELFF.

This clone was observed once. J is TRBJ2-7 and V is TRBV11-2; 9 bases are shared with TRBD1. The CDR3 is 12 amino acids. Per germline, CDR1 SGHAT and CDR2 FQNNGV. Germline trimming cut 3 bases from V and 8 bases from J; bases unmatched to any gene: 2. CDR3 region: CASSLGQGQQYF. The CDR3 DNA follows: TGTGCCAGCAGCTTGGGACAGGGACAGCAGTACTTC. Combining the CDR3 with reference TRBV11-2 and TRBJ2-7 gives the whole variable domain EAGVAQSPRYKIIEKRQSVAFWCNPISGHATLYWYQQILGQGPKLLIQFQNNGVVDDSQLPKDRFSAERLKGVDSTLKIQPAKLEDSAVYLCASSLGQGQQYFGPGTRLTVT.

This chain connects TRBV30 to TRBJ1-2; 7 positions agree with TRBD1. In germline, CDR1 is GTSNPN, CDR2 SVGIG (reference sequence). The CDR3 is 14 residues long. V lost 3 bases and J lost 5; bases outside the gene matches: 9. CDR3 DNA sequence: TGTGCCTGGAGAAGACAGGGTAGTAGGTATGGCTACACCTTC. Protein product: CAWRRQGSRYGYTF. Using reference TRBV30 and TRBJ1-2 for the parts outside the CDR3, the full variable domain is SQTIHQWPATLVQPVGSPLSLECTVEGTSNPNLYWYRQAAGRGLQLLFYSVGIGQISSEVPQNLSASRPQDRQFILSSKKLLLSDSGFYLCAWRRQGSRYGYTFGSGTRLTVV.

The chain has TRBV14 and TRBJ2-3, with D uncertain. CDR1 is SGHDN, CDR2 FVKESK, per germline. V lost 1 base, J lost 3 bases, and 11 bases lay in between. The CDR3 loop spans 15 amino acids. This CDR3 reads CASSQGPRITDTQYF. The DNA of the CDR3 is TGTGCCAGCAGCCAAGGACCCAGGATAACAGATACGCAGTATTTT.

This clone was counted only a few times. The V gene is TRBV7-9, the J gene TRBJ1-1; D is perhaps TRBD1 (5 bases). Trimming took off 1 base at V and 1 base at J, with 10 bases between the two ends. The CDR3 runs to 15 residues. Germline CDR1 reads SEHNR; CDR2 reads FQNEAQ (reference sequence). The CDR3 here is CASSLGGSENTEAFF. CDR3 sequence (DNA): TGTGCCAGCAGCTTAGGGGGCAGCGAGAACACTGAAGCTTTCTTT.

The J gene is TRBJ1-4, the V gene TRBV27; D remains ambiguous. CDR1 and CDR2 from the germline V gene are MNHEY and SMNVEV (reference sequence). Trimming left V 0 bases short and J 0 bases short, with 23 bases between. The CDR3 is 21 residues long. CDR3 protein: CASSLSRRFASVAATNEKLFF. In DNA form, the CDR3 reads TGTGCCAGCAGTTTATCGAGGAGGTTTGCTTCAGTCGCCGCAACTAATGAAAAACTGTTTTTT.

The chain couples TRBV13 to TRBJ1-2; TRBD1 aligns across 10 bases. The CDR3 runs 14 residues. Germline V CDR1 and CDR2: PRHDT, FYEKMQ (reference sequence). V dropped 5 bases and J dropped 4; count of bases not matched to a gene: 4. Written as DNA, the CDR3 is TGTGCCAGCAGCCGGACAGGGGGGACCTATGGCTACACCTTC. This codes for CASSRTGGTYGYTF.

This chain uses TRBV6-2 or TRBV6-3 with TRBJ2-7, with a possible D match to TRBD1 (6 bases). This CDR3 spans 14 amino acids. V lost 1 base and J lost 4, with 11 bases in between. Germline V gene data show CDR1 as MNHEY and CDR2 as SVGEGT. CDR3 protein: CASSYYGTQYEQYF. The CDR3 DNA reads as TGTGCCAGCAGTTACTACGGGACACAGTACGAGCAGTACTTC.

The rearrangement joins TRBV13 to TRBJ1-2; a possible D gene is TRBD1 (5 bases). V was clipped by 4 bases and J by 4 bases, with 16 bases between them. This CDR3 comprises 15 residues. Germline V lookup: CDR1 PRHDT, CDR2 FYEKMQ (reference sequence). CDR3: CASSSRVRASYGYTF. Written as DNA, the CDR3 is TGTGCCAGCAGCTCCAGAGTCAGGGCTTCCTATGGCTACACCTTC.

CDR3 DNA: TGTGCCAGCAGCTTAAGGTCTAGCGGGGCCACAGATACGCAGTATTTT. This translates into CASSLRSSGATDTQYF. The chain couples TRBV7-2 to TRBJ2-3; 9 bases fit TRBD2. Germline-derived CDR1 and CDR2 are SGHTA and FQGNSA. The ends lost 2 bases at V and 2 bases at J; junction bases unmatched: 5. This CDR3 region has 16 residues.

V gene TRBV6-1 combines with J gene TRBJ1-6; 7 bases agree with TRBD1. V shed 2 bases and J 4 bases; nucleotides not matched to a gene: 8. The CDR3 contains 17 residues. Germline-derived CDR1 and CDR2 are MNHNS and SASEGT. DNA of the CDR3: TGTGCCAGCAGTGAATGGAAGACGGGACAGTATAATTCACCCCTCCACTTT. This gives the protein CASSEWKTGQYNSPLHF.